The T cell receptor (beta chain) described here comes from a study of T-cell reconstitution after alpha-beta-depleted transplantation in children. Unique molecular identifiers were used in preparing the TCRbeta library. TCRdb recomputed calls from the PCR reads with MiXCR, one row per CDR3 protein. The sample yields roughly 590,000 distinct CDR3 sequences, around 17% seen once. This clonotype was picked up many times. The junction had 10 bases not matched to a gene; V was cut back by 6 bases and J by 6 bases. The CDR3 totals 14 residues. This chain connects TRBV12-3 or TRBV12-4 to TRBJ2-5, with 7 bases lining up with TRBD2. This TCR derives from a human donor who donated a stem cell graft to a child with acute myeloid leukemia. This specimen consisted of PBMCs from the stem cell graft donor, obtained from the stem cell graft. The DNA of the CDR3 is TGTGCCAGCAGCCAGGTCGAACTAGCGAAGACCCAGTACTTC. Amino acids: CASSQVELAKTQYF.